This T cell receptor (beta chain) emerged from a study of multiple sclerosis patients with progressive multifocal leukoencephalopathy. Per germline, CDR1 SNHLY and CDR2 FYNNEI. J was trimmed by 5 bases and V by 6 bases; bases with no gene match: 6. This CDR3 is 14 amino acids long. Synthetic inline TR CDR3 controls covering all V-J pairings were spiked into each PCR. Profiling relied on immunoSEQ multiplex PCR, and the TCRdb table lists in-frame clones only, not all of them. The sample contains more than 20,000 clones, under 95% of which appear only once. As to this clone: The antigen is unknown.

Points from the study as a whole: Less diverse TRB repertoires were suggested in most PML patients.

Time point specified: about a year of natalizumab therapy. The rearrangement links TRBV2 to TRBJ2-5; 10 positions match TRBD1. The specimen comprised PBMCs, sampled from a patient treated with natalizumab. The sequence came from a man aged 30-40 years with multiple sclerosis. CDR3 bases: TGTGCCAGCAGCAGACAGGGGGCGGTGGAGACCCAGTACTTC. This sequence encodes CASSRQGAVETQYF.